The T cell receptor beta chain under discussion was sequenced for a study of cytomegalovirus exposure and HLA in healthy donors. Study-wide results and limits: Confirmation in vitro established that a few CMV-associated chains were specific for CMV antigens.

Repertoires were generated with immunoSEQ multiplex PCR, while TCRdb's copy carries only in-frame clones and drops some. The repertoire holds approximately 110,000 clones, with 94% as singletons. Germline V CDR1 and CDR2: SGHKS, YYEKEE (reference sequence). The CDR3 is 13 amino acids. Trimming shortened V by 2 bases and J by 7 bases, and 12 bases separated the two germline ends. About this clone itself: Its specificity is unknown.

Sequencing was carried out using PBMCs. The V and J genes are TRBV5-5 and TRBJ1-2; D perhaps matches TRBD1 (6 bases). The sequence was obtained from a woman in her late teens or twenties in good health and CMV-seronegative. In DNA, the CDR3 is TGTGCCAGCAGCTTCCGGGACAACCCTGGCTACACCTTC. Amino acids: CASSFRDNPGYTF.